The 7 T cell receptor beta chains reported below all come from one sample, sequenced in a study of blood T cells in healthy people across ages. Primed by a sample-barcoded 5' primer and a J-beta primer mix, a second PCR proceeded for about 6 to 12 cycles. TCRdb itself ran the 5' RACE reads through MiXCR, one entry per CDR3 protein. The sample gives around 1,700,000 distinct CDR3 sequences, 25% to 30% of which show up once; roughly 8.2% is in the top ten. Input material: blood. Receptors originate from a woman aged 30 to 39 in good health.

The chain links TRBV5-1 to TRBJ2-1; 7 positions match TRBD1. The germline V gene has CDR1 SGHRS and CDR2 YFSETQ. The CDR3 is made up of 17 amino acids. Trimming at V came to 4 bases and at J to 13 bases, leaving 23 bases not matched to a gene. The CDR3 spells CASSLGQERRSRETQFF. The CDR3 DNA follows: TGCGCCAGCAGCCTAGGACAGGAACGGCGCAGCAGGGAGACCCAGTTCTTC.

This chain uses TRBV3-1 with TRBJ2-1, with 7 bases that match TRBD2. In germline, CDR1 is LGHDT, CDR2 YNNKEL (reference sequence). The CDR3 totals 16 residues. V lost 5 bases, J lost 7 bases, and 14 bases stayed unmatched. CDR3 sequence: CASSVIGGGNDNEQFF. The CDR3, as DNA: TGTGCCAGCAGCGTGATCGGGGGAGGGAACGATAATGAGCAGTTCTTC.

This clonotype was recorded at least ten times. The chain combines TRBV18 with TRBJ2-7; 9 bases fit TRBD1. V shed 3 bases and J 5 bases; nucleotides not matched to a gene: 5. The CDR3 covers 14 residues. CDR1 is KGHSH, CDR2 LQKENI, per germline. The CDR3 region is CASSPGTGLHEQYF. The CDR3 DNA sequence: TGTGCCAGCTCACCCGGGACAGGGCTTCACGAGCAGTACTTC.

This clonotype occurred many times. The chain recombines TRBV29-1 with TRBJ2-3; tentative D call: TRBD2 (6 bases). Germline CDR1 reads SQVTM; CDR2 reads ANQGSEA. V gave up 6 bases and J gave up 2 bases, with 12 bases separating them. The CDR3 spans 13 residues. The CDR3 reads CSVKRGLTDTQYF. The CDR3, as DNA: TGCAGCGTCAAAAGGGGACTCACAGATACGCAGTATTTT.

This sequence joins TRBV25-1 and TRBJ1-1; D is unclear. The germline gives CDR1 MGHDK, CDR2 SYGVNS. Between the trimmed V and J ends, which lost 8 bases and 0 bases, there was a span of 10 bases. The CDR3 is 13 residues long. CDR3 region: CASLSIVNTEAFF. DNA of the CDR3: TGTGCCAGCCTTAGTATCGTGAACACTGAAGCTTTCTTT.

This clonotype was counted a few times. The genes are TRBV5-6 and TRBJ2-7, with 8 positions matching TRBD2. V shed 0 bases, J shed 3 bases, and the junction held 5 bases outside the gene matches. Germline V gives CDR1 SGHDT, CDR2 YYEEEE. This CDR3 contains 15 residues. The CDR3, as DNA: TGTGCCAGCAGCTTGGTCTCTAGCGGGTACTACGAGCAGTACTTC. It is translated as CASSLVSSGYYEQYF.

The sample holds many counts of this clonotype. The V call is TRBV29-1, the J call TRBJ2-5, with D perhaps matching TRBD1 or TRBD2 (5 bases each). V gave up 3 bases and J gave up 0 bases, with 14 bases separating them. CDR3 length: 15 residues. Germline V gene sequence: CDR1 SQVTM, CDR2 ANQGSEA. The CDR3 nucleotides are TGCAGCGTTGAGGGACGACTGGGAAACCAAGAGACCCAGTACTTC. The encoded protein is CSVEGRLGNQETQYF.